One and the same sample provided the 32 T cell receptor beta chains below, sequenced in a study of cytomegalovirus exposure and HLA in healthy donors. A multiplex PCR was run with 60 Vbeta primers and 13 Jbeta primers. Measured with immunoSEQ multiplex PCR; TCRdb has only the in-frame clones, and not every one. The sample includes roughly 130,000 clones, 81% of them seen just once. Sample: PBMCs. The receptors derive from a woman between 40 and 55 years old in good health and CMV-seropositive.

V gene TRBV29-1 combines with J gene TRBJ1-3; 7 bases match TRBD1. This CDR3 comprises 11 residues. Germline assignment: CDR1 SQVTM and CDR2 ANQGSEA. J was trimmed by 4 bases and V by 7 bases; bases with no gene match: 1. Here the CDR3 reads CSAGQGNTIYF. CDR3 in DNA: TGCAGCGCGGGACAGGGAAACACCATATATTTT.

V and J are TRBV30 and TRBJ2-3; 12 bases map to TRBD2. The V segment lost 6 bases and the J segment 7 bases; nucleotides outside the gene matches: 8. Per the germline V gene, CDR1 is GTSNPN and CDR2 is SVGIG (reference sequence). The CDR3 runs 14 residues. The CDR3 nucleotides read TGTGCCTGTACATCTAGCGGGGGGGCCAATACGCAGTATTTT. Translated, it gives CACTSSGGANTQYF.

The chain joins TRBV7-9 to TRBJ1-2, with 9 bases identical to TRBD1. There are 17 residues in the CDR3. V lost 3 bases to trimming and J lost 7 bases; unmatched junction nucleotides: 15. Germline V CDR1 and CDR2: SEHNR, FQNEAQ (reference sequence). For the CDR3, the DNA is TGTGCCAGCAGCTTCGCGTGGGACAGGGACGGTCGCTGTGGCTACACCTTC. Protein: CASSFAWDRDGRCGYTF.

Turning to this clone: The germline gene is not matched at one end of the junction; a read error may be the cause. The chain combines TRBV10-3 with TRBJ2-1; 9 bases line up with TRBD2. The CDR3 contains 12 residues. Germline-derived CDR1 and CDR2 are ENHRY and SYGVKD. CDR3 amino acids: CAISEGLAGSIF. As DNA, the CDR3 is TGTGCCATCAGTGAGGGGCTAGCGGGATCTATCTTC.

In DNA, the CDR3 is TGTGCCAGCAGCTCACAGGGGGTAGAGCAGCCCCAGCATTTT. Translation gives CASSSQGVEQPQHF. This chain joins TRBV7-9 and TRBJ1-5, with 8 positions matching TRBD1. J gave up 7 bases and V 4 bases, and 6 bases lay outside the gene matches. The CDR3 loop spans 14 amino acids. Germline values: CDR1 SEHNR, CDR2 FQNEAQ (reference sequence).

The chain couples TRBV4-2 to TRBJ2-2, with 8 bases identical to TRBD2. Germline-derived CDR1 and CDR2 are LGHNA and YNFKEQ. The CDR3 loop spans 17 amino acids. V was pared by 3 bases and J by 5 bases, with 11 bases of the junction left unmatched. In nucleotides, the CDR3 is TGTGCCAGCAGCCAGATTGGAGTAGCGGGATATACCGGGGAGCTGTTTTTT. Its translation is CASSQIGVAGYTGELFF.

The CDR3, as DNA: TGCAGCGTGGCTTTCGAGGGGACAGGGAGAAACTATGGCTACACCTTC. Encoded protein: CSVAFEGTGRNYGYTF. The chain joins TRBV29-1 to TRBJ1-2; TRBD1 matches 9 bases. The germline CDR1 and CDR2 sequences are SQVTM and ANQGSEA. With V trimmed by 6 bases and J by 2 bases, 13 bases remained unmatched. The CDR3 contains 16 residues. The variable domain in full, completed from reference TRBV29-1 and TRBJ1-2, reads SAVISQKPSRDICQRGTSLTIQCQVDSQVTMMFWYRQQPGQSLTLIATANQGSEATYESGFVIDKFPISRPNLTFSTLTVSNMSPEDSSIYLCSVAFEGTGRNYGYTFGSGTRLTVV.

This clone appeared a single time. The chain has TRBV5-1 and TRBJ1-1, with D perhaps TRBD1 (5 bases). V lost 0 bases to trimming and J lost 2 bases, with 11 bases between them. This CDR3 has 15 amino acids. CDR1 SGHRS and CDR2 YFSETQ come from the germline V gene. CDR3 loop: CASSLGWTINTEAFF. The CDR3 bases are TGCGCCAGCAGCTTGGGATGGACAATTAACACTGAAGCTTTCTTT.

The rearrangement uses TRBV7-2 and TRBJ2-7, with 8 bases fitting TRBD1. V was pared by 2 bases and J by 5 bases, with 8 bases of the junction left unmatched. Germline V CDR1 and CDR2: SGHTA, FQGNSA. This CDR3 has 15 residues. The CDR3 spells CASSLYGDRSDEQYF. DNA for the CDR3: TGTGCCAGCAGCTTATATGGGGACAGGTCAGACGAGCAGTACTTC.

The chain carries TRBV5-1 and TRBJ1-4, with D possibly matching TRBD1 (6 bases). V gave up 0 bases and J gave up 7 bases, with 16 bases separating them. Germline V gene lookup returns CDR1 SGHRS and CDR2 YFSETQ. This CDR3 region has 16 residues. CDR3 in DNA: TGCGCCAGCAGCTTGGGAGTTGCAGGGGTCACTGAAAAACTGTTTTTT. Amino acids: CASSLGVAGVTEKLFF.

The rearrangement links TRBV19 to TRBJ2-1; 8 positions agree with TRBD2. The CDR3 is 16 amino acids. CDR1 and CDR2 (germline): LNHDA, SQIVND (reference sequence). With V trimmed by 6 bases and J by 2 bases, 9 bases remained unmatched. The CDR3 region has the DNA TGTGCCAGTAGGATTCACGGGGGGGCCCCCTACAATGAGCAGTTCTTC. Its protein is CASRIHGGAPYNEQFF.

The chain employs TRBV7-3 and TRBJ2-2, with 9 bases fitting TRBD2. This CDR3 is built from 17 residues. The ends lost 5 bases at V and 0 bases at J; junction bases unmatched: 7. The V gene's germline CDR1 is SGHTA and CDR2 FQGTGA. The CDR3 loop reads CASSPLAGGPNTGELFF. CDR3 coding DNA: TGTGCCAGCAGCCCCCTGGCGGGGGGGCCGAACACCGGGGAGCTGTTTTTT. The full variable domain, in which reference TRBV7-3 and TRBJ2-2 provide the parts outside the CDR3, is GAGVSQTPSNKVTEKGKYVELRCDPISGHTALYWYRQSLGQGPEFLIYFQGTGAADDSGLPNDRFFAVRPEGSVSTLKIQRTERGDSAVYLCASSPLAGGPNTGELFFGEGSRLTVL.

V gene TRBV4-3 combines with J gene TRBJ2-7; D perhaps matches TRBD2 (7 bases). The V end was cut by 0 bases, the J end by 3 bases, with 12 bases between. The V gene's germline CDR1 is LGHNA and CDR2 YSLEER. This CDR3 is 15 amino acids long. The CDR3 DNA is TGCGCCAGCAGCCAAGATTTGGGGGGGCACTACGAGCAGTACTTC. It codes for CASSQDLGGHYEQYF.

The rearrangement joins TRBV2 to TRBJ2-1; 7 nucleotides align to TRBD2. Per germline, CDR1 SNHLY and CDR2 FYNNEI. The CDR3 runs to 16 residues. Germline trimming cut 9 bases from V and 0 bases from J; bases unmatched to any gene: 11. CDR3 amino acids: CARGGDPMSSYNEQFF. CDR3 bases: TGTGCCAGGGGGGGGGACCCGATGAGCTCCTACAATGAGCAGTTCTTC.

CDR3: CASSGSTGHTEAFF. The CDR3 DNA sequence: TGTGCCAGCAGCGGATCGACAGGGCACACTGAAGCTTTCTTT. The rearrangement links TRBV7-3 to TRBJ1-1, with 7 nucleotides matching TRBD1. V lost 5 bases, J lost 3 bases, and 6 bases stayed unmatched. This CDR3 has 14 residues. CDR1 is SGHTA and CDR2 is FQGTGA in the germline V gene.

The chain links TRBV7-2 to TRBJ2-3, with 9 bases identical to TRBD1. CDR3 length equals 18 residues. The germline CDR1 and CDR2 sequences are SGHTA and FQGNSA. Germline trimming cut 5 bases from V and 0 bases from J; bases unmatched to any gene: 12. The CDR3 sequence is CASSPGTGSGFSTDTQYF. Here the CDR3 DNA reads TGTGCCAGCAGCCCCGGGACAGGGTCGGGATTTAGCACAGATACGCAGTATTTT.

This clone was seen only once. This chain connects TRBV10-3 to TRBJ2-7; the D gene is possibly TRBD1 (6 bases). The CDR3 is 15 amino acids. The germline gives CDR1 ENHRY, CDR2 SYGVKD. The V and J ends lost 0 bases and 1 base respectively, with 10 bases between them. Here the CDR3 DNA reads TGTGCCATCAGTGAGTCCCGGACAGCGTCCTACGAGCAGTACTTC. Encoded protein: CAISESRTASYEQYF.

This clone has a single count. The chain links TRBV7-9 to TRBJ2-7, with 10 bases that match TRBD1. Trimming took 2 bases from V and 4 from J; bases not matched to a gene: 5. This CDR3 is built from 15 residues. Per the germline V gene, CDR1 is SEHNR and CDR2 is FQNEAQ (reference sequence). This CDR3 is CASSLMTGGGYEQYF. Written as DNA, the CDR3 is TGTGCCAGCAGCTTAATGACAGGGGGCGGTTACGAGCAGTACTTC.

CDR3 region: CASSLVGSGGIQETQYF. In DNA form, the CDR3 reads TGCGCCAGCAGCTTGGTCGGTAGCGGGGGGATTCAAGAGACCCAGTACTTC. V gene TRBV5-1 combines with J gene TRBJ2-5; 10 bases are shared with TRBD2. This CDR3 contains 17 residues. From germline, CDR1 is SGHRS and CDR2 YFSETQ. V lost 0 bases and J lost 2; bases outside the gene matches: 7. The variable domain in full, with the rest retrieved from reference TRBV5-1 and TRBJ2-5, is KAGVTQTPRYLIKTRGQQVTLSCSPISGHRSVSWYQQTPGQGLQFLFEYFSETQRNKGNFPGRFSGRQFSNSRSEMNVSTLELGDSALYLCASSLVGSGGIQETQYFGPGTRLLVL.

This clone was found once. This chain uses TRBV7-9 with TRBJ2-5; 12 positions match TRBD2. The length of the CDR3 is 17 residues. V lost 0 bases and J lost 2; bases outside the gene matches: 4. Germline CDR1 reads SEHNR; CDR2 reads FQNEAQ (reference sequence). CDR3 DNA: TGTGCCAGCAGCTTAGCTCTTCTAGCGGGAGGGCAAGAGACCCAGTACTTC. This gives the protein CASSLALLAGGQETQYF.

The chain has TRBV6-5 and TRBJ2-7; D is unclear. The CDR3 runs 14 residues. From germline, CDR1 is MNHEY and CDR2 SVGAGI. V lost 3 bases and J lost 0, with 9 bases in between. CDR3 nucleotides: TGTGCCAGCAGTTATCATCAGAACTCCTACGAGCAGTACTTC. Translated: CASSYHQNSYEQYF.

Concerning this clone: A junction boundary mismatches the germline segment, possibly from a read error. CDR3 sequence reads: CASSYSADSSEQYF. CDR3 nucleotides: TGTGCCAGCAGTTACTCGGCAGACTCCTCCGAGCAGTACTTC. The chain has TRBV6-5 and TRBJ2-7; D uncertain. The CDR3 has 14 amino acids. Germline V gives CDR1 MNHEY, CDR2 SVGAGI.

V and J are TRBV7-9 and TRBJ1-4, with D possibly TRBD1 on 5 matching bases. This CDR3 has 15 residues. With 5 bases removed from V and 0 bases from J, the gap between germline ends came to 10 bases. Germline V lookup: CDR1 SEHNR, CDR2 FQNEAQ (reference sequence). For the CDR3, the DNA is TGTGCCAGCAGCAAAACAGGAGCAACTAATGAAAAACTGTTTTTT. Translated: CASSKTGATNEKLFF.

This rearrangement joins TRBV19 to TRBJ1-5; no definite D call. Trimming cost V 7 bases and J 6 bases, with 16 bases left between them. The CDR3 sequence is 14 residues long. Germline CDR1 reads LNHDA; CDR2 reads SQIVND (reference sequence). For the CDR3, the DNA is TGTGCCAGTAATTCGGATAACACGGGTCAGCCCCAGCATTTT. Its translation: CASNSDNTGQPQHF. Variable domain in full (rest from reference TRBV19 and TRBJ1-5): DGGITQSPKYLFRKEGQNVTLSCEQNLNHDAMYWYRQDPGQGLRLIYYSQIVNDFQKGDIAEGYSVSREKKESFPLTVTSAQKNPTAFYLCASNSDNTGQPQHFGDGTRLSIL.

The rearrangement uses TRBV2 and TRBJ1-2; 8 positions agree with TRBD1. The CDR3 runs 15 residues. CDR1 is SNHLY and CDR2 is FYNNEI in the germline V gene. The V segment lost 2 bases and the J segment 5 bases; nucleotides outside the gene matches: 7. The CDR3 reads CASSESQGVGYGYTF. The CDR3 DNA reads as TGTGCCAGCAGTGAATCACAGGGGGTGGGTTATGGCTACACCTTC.

This rearrangement joins TRBV5-1 to TRBJ2-3; perhaps TRBD2 as D (5 bases). The V gene lost 0 bases and the J gene lost 1 base, with 12 bases spanning the gap. The CDR3 has 16 amino acids. Germline lookup yields CDR1 SGHRS and CDR2 YFSETQ. CDR3 loop: CASSLVGGPGTDTQYF. As DNA, the CDR3 is TGCGCCAGCAGCTTGGTTGGAGGACCGGGCACAGATACGCAGTATTTT.

The V and J genes are TRBV6-5 and TRBJ2-7; D may be TRBD2 (7 bases). Trimming took off 0 bases at V and 9 bases at J, with 21 bases between the two ends. This CDR3 spans 16 amino acids. Germline CDR1 reads MNHEY; CDR2 reads SVGAGI. CDR3 nucleotide sequence: TGTGCCAGCAGTTACTCGCCGTCGGGGGGCCGGCGGGGGCAGTACTTC. It yields the protein CASSYSPSGGRRGQYF.

CDR3 in amino acids: CASSSQGQPQHF. The CDR3 bases are TGTGCCAGCAGTTCCCAGGGGCAGCCCCAGCATTTT. The rearrangement joins TRBV27 to TRBJ1-5, with D possibly matching TRBD1 (6 bases). V was trimmed by 4 bases and J by 7 bases, leaving 8 bases between them. Looked up from germline, CDR1 is MNHEY and CDR2 is SMNVEV (reference sequence). The CDR3 consists of 12 residues.

The V gene is TRBV29-1, the J gene TRBJ2-7; the D gene is possibly TRBD1 (5 bases). The CDR3 has 11 residues. V shed 4 bases and J shed 4 bases, with 8 bases lying between them. Germline V gene lookup returns CDR1 SQVTM and CDR2 ANQGSEA. CDR3 loop: CSVGRAYEQYF. For the CDR3, the DNA is TGCAGCGTTGGCAGGGCGTACGAGCAGTACTTC.

J is TRBJ2-2 and V is TRBV19, with D possibly matching TRBD2 (6 bases). V was shortened by 10 bases and J by 4 bases, with 16 bases between the two germline ends. CDR1 is LNHDA and CDR2 is SQIVND in the germline V gene (reference sequence). The CDR3 loop spans 14 amino acids. The CDR3: CATQGRGSTGELFF. CDR3 in DNA: TGTGCCACTCAAGGCCGGGGGAGCACCGGGGAGCTGTTTTTT.

The rearrangement uses TRBV9 and TRBJ2-5; 10 bases agree with TRBD1. The CDR3 is 14 amino acids. After removal of 4 bases from V and 6 bases from J, the junction contained 6 bases not matched to a gene. From germline, CDR1 is SGDLS and CDR2 YYNGEE. The CDR3 DNA follows: TGTGCCAGCAGCCCGGGACAGGGGCGACAGACCCAGTACTTC. It specifies CASSPGQGRQTQYF.

This clone was picked up a small number of times. The chain employs TRBV9 and TRBJ2-1; weak D call: TRBD2 (5 bases). V lost 4 bases, J lost 7 bases, and 12 bases lay in between. Germline CDR1 is SGDLS and CDR2 is YYNGEE. The CDR3 covers 13 residues. The CDR3 DNA is TGTGCCAGCAGCCCCAAGACGGGAAATGAGCAGTTCTTC. It codes for CASSPKTGNEQFF.